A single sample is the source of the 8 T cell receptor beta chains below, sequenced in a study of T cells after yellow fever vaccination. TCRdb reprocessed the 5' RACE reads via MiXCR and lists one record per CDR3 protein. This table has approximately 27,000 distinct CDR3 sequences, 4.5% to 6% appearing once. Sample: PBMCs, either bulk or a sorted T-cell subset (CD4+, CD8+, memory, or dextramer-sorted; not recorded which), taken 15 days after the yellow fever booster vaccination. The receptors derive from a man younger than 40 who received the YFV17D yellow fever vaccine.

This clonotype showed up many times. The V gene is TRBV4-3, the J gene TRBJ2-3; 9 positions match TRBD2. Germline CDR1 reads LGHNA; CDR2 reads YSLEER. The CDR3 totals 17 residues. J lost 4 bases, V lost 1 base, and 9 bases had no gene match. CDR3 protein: CASSQVGFAGGPDTQYF. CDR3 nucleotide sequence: TGCGCCAGCAGCCAAGTGGGCTTTGCGGGAGGGCCAGATACGCAGTATTTT.

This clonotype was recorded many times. The CDR3 here is CASGIAKNIQYF. CDR3 in DNA: TGTGCCAGCGGCATAGCCAAAAACATTCAGTACTTC. The chain carries TRBV6-5 and TRBJ2-4; D unresolved. Germline CDR1 and CDR2: MNHEY and SVGAGI. The CDR3 consists of 12 residues. Trimming cost V 8 bases and J 0 bases, with 5 bases left between them.

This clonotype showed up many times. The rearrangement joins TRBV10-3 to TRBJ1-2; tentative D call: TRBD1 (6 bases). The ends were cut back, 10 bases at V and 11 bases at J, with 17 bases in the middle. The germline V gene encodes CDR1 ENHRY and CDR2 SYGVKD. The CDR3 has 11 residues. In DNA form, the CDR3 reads TGTGCCACCCGACAGGATACTCAATACACCTTC. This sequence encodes CATRQDTQYTF.

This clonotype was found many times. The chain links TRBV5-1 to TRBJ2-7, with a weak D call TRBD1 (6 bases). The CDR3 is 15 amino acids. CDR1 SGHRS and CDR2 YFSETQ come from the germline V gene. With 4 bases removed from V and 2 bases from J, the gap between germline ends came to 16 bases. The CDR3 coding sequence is TGCGCCAGCAGCCTAGACAGGACCCAAACCTACGAGCAGTACTTC. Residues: CASSLDRTQTYEQYF.

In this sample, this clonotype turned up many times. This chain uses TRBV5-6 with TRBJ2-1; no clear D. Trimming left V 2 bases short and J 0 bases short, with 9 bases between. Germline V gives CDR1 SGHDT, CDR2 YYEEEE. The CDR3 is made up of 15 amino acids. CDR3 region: CASSLRLSSYNEQFF. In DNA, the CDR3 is TGTGCCAGCAGCTTAAGGCTAAGCTCCTACAATGAGCAGTTCTTC.

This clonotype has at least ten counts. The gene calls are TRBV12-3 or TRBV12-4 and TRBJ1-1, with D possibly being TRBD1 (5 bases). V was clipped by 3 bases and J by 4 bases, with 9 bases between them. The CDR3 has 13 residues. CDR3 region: CASSFGGGTEAFF. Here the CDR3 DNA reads TGTGCCAGCAGTTTTGGGGGGGGCACTGAAGCTTTCTTT.

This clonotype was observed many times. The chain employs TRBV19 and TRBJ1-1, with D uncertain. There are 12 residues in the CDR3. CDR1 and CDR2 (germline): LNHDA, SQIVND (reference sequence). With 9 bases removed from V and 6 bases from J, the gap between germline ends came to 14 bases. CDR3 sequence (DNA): TGTGCCAGAAAAGACGGCGGCCCTGAAGCTTTCTTT. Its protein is CARKDGGPEAFF.

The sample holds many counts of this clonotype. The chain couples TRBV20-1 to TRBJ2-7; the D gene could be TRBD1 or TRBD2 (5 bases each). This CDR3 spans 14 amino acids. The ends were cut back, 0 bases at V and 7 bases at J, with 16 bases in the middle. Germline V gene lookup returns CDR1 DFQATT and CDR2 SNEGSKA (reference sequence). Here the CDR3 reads CSARDNGAPNEQYF. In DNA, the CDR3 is TGCAGTGCTAGAGACAACGGGGCCCCGAATGAGCAGTACTTC.